What follows are 12 T cell receptor beta chains derived from one specimen sequenced in a study of regulatory T cells in long-lasting Graves disease. Regarding time point: newly diagnosed GD, antithyroid drugs for less than 3 months. There was RNA extracted from PBMCs, and the TCR library was made from it. Arm-PCR of CDR3 regions and iRepertoire HTBI primers were the basis on which TCR beta libraries were built. TCRdb ran MiXCR on the multiplex PCR reads and lists one entry per CDR3 protein. The data contain 500,000 to 700,000 distinct CDR3 sequences, 16% of them seen just once; the ten biggest clones take up roughly 18%. The sample also formed part of further work on T cells in Graves' hyperthyroidism and ophthalmopathy.

Source: peripheral blood mononuclear cells (PBMCs), taken at new diagnosis, from a patient treated with antithyroid drugs. The receptors originated from a woman in her twenties or thirties with Graves disease.

The table lists this clonotype with a few counts. The chain links TRBV9 to TRBJ1-6, with TRBD1 identical over 8 bases. Germline V gene lookup returns CDR1 SGDLS and CDR2 YYNGEE. The CDR3 is 17 residues long. The trim removed 4 bases at V and 7 bases at J, leaving 13 bases unmatched. CDR3 in amino acids: CASSLEDRVYPNSPLHF. In DNA, the CDR3 is TGTGCCAGCAGCCTTGAGGACAGGGTATATCCCAATTCACCCCTCCACTTT.

This clonotype has only a few counts. This chain links TRBV27 with TRBJ2-2, with D unresolved. This CDR3 spans 11 amino acids. Between the trimmed V and J ends, which lost 10 bases and 5 bases, there was a span of 8 bases. The germline CDR1 and CDR2 sequences are MNHEY and SMNVEV (reference sequence). The CDR3 reads CATPDTGELFF. The CDR3 bases are TGTGCCACCCCCGATACCGGGGAGCTGTTTTTT.

This clonotype was counted a few times. This rearrangement joins TRBV6-1 to TRBJ1-2; 11 bases agree with TRBD1. With V trimmed by 11 bases and J by 5 bases, 10 bases remained unmatched. CDR1 and CDR2 from the germline V gene are MNHNS and SASEGT. This CDR3 has 14 amino acids. The CDR3 spells CAGGGTGGNYGYTF. CDR3 nucleotide sequence: TGTGCCGGGGGGGGGACAGGGGGTAATTATGGCTACACCTTC.

This clonotype has just a few counts. This chain joins TRBV20-1 and TRBJ2-1, with D possibly being TRBD1 or TRBD2 (5 bases each). Trimming took 0 bases from V and 5 from J, leaving 26 bases between them. The CDR3 covers 19 residues. Germline lookup yields CDR1 DFQATT and CDR2 SNEGSKA (reference sequence). The CDR3 DNA follows: TGCAGTGCTAGAGAGGGACCGAAAAGGCCCGAAGTAATACACAATGAGCAGTTCTTC. Translating it yields CSAREGPKRPEVIHNEQFF.

This clonotype was found a few times. This chain uses TRBV5-8 with TRBJ2-5; TRBD1 matches 11 bases. After removal of 4 bases from V and 5 bases from J, the junction contained 7 bases not matched to a gene. This CDR3 region has 15 residues. The germline V gene has CDR1 SGHTS and CDR2 YDEGEE. In nucleotides, the CDR3 is TGTGCCAGCAGCATGAGGGGACAGGGGGATGAGACCCAGTACTTC. The encoded protein is CASSMRGQGDETQYF.

This clonotype has at least ten counts. The V call is TRBV12-3 or TRBV12-4, the J call TRBJ2-3; D is ambiguous. Trimming shortened V by 6 bases and J by 0 bases, and 13 bases separated the two germline ends. This CDR3 has 15 residues. DNA of the CDR3: TGTGCCAGCAGAAGGGAAGTGGCAAGCACAGATACGCAGTATTTT. The encoded protein is CASRREVASTDTQYF.

This clonotype was seen repeatedly, ten times or more. This sequence joins TRBV2 and TRBJ2-7; tentative D call: TRBD2 (6 bases). With 4 bases removed from V and 2 bases from J, the gap between germline ends came to 15 bases. Per germline, CDR1 SNHLY and CDR2 FYNNEI. The length of the CDR3 is 15 residues. In DNA, the CDR3 is TGTGCCAGCAGTGTGGAGGGCGCTTATGCCTACGAGCAGTACTTC. Its translation: CASSVEGAYAYEQYF. The entire variable domain, with the rest obtained from reference TRBV2 and TRBJ2-7, is as follows: EPEVTQTPSHQVTQMGQEVILRCVPISNHLYFYWYRQILGQKVEFLVSFYNNEISEKSEIFDDQFSVERPDGSNFTLKIRSTKLEDSAMYFCASSVEGAYAYEQYFGPGTRLTVT.

This clonotype was detected only a few times. The chain employs TRBV10-3 and TRBJ2-5; 13 nucleotides match TRBD2. The germline gives CDR1 ENHRY, CDR2 SYGVKD. CDR3 length: 17 residues. V shed 5 bases, J shed 1 base, and the junction held 7 bases outside the gene matches. The CDR3 DNA reads as TGTGCCATCAGTACCGGACTAGCGGGAGCCCTCCAAGAGACCCAGTACTTC. Translation: CAISTGLAGALQETQYF.

V gene TRBV2 combines with J gene TRBJ2-3; a weak D match, TRBD2 (6 bases). V was clipped by 2 bases and J by 1 base, with 10 bases between them. Germline loops: CDR1 SNHLY, CDR2 FYNNEI. The CDR3 spans 15 residues. CDR3 DNA: TGTGCCAGCAGTGAATTTAGCGGACGCACAGATACGCAGTATTTT. Translating gives CASSEFSGRTDTQYF.

In this sample, this clonotype turned up many times. J is TRBJ2-3 and V is TRBV20-1, with D perhaps TRBD2 (6 bases). Trimming pared 6 bases from V and 2 bases from J, leaving 18 bases between. The germline gives CDR1 DFQATT, CDR2 SNEGSKA (reference sequence). This CDR3 is 15 amino acids long. This CDR3 is CSAPTTRPFTDTQYF. CDR3 nucleotides: TGCAGTGCCCCAACGACTAGGCCTTTCACAGATACGCAGTATTTT.

The V gene is TRBV9, the J gene TRBJ1-6; weak D call: TRBD1 (6 bases). CDR3 length: 18 amino acids. Germline V CDR1 and CDR2: SGDLS, YYNGEE. V lost 0 bases and J lost 8, with 21 bases in between. CDR3 nucleotides: TGTGCCAGCAGCGTAGGGGTATCGGGACAACCTGTTGATTCACCCCTCCACTTT. This codes for CASSVGVSGQPVDSPLHF.

This chain uses TRBV12-3 or TRBV12-4 with TRBJ2-7; D remains ambiguous. The CDR3 contains 12 residues. Trimming shortened V by 6 bases and J by 3 bases, and 9 bases separated the two germline ends. CDR3 sequence: CASSHVGYEQYF. CDR3 sequence (DNA): TGTGCCAGCAGCCACGTAGGCTACGAGCAGTACTTC.